These 24 T cell receptor beta chains were all obtained from the same sample, sequenced in a study of early T cells in non-severe SARS-CoV-2 infection. MiXCR, run by TCRdb on the 5' RACE reads, gives a single entry per CDR3 protein. Altogether some 89,000 distinct CDR3 sequences are present, 9.5% to 12% being singletons, with the ten largest covering around 4.3%. Sequenced here: whole blood, sampled at baseline. These receptors were collected from an adult who was a healthcare worker with PCR-confirmed SARS-CoV-2 infection or an uninfected control (not recorded which).

This clonotype was recorded many times. V usage is TRBV11-3 and J usage is TRBJ2-3, with a tentative D call TRBD2 (6 bases). The CDR3 is 14 amino acids. V gave up 5 bases and J gave up 3 bases, with 12 bases separating them. In germline, CDR1 is SGHNT, CDR2 YENEEA. The CDR3 nucleotides read TGTGCCAGCAGCCAACGGGGAGGTACAGATACGCAGTATTTT. Amino acid sequence: CASSQRGGTDTQYF.

There are many counts of this clonotype. The rearrangement joins TRBV11-2 to TRBJ2-3; possible D gene TRBD2, 5 bases. There are 13 residues in the CDR3. V dropped 2 bases and J dropped 5 bases, with 8 bases sitting between them. Germline V lookup: CDR1 SGHAT, CDR2 FQNNGV. The CDR3 spells CASSLTEEDTQYF. The CDR3 DNA reads TGTGCCAGCAGCTTAACGGAGGAAGATACGCAGTATTTT.

This clonotype was detected many times. V is TRBV7-2 and J is TRBJ1-4; D gene unclear. The CDR3 is made up of 17 amino acids. The ends were cut back, 1 base at V and 5 bases at J, with 17 bases in the middle. Germline CDR1 SGHTA, CDR2 FQGNSA. The CDR3 region is CASSLEGAATPNEKLFF. CDR3 in DNA: TGTGCCAGCAGCTTAGAAGGCGCAGCAACCCCCAATGAAAAACTGTTTTTT.

A few counts support this clonotype. The chain joins TRBV5-6 to TRBJ1-1; D gene uncertain. CDR3 length equals 15 residues. Trimming removed 3 bases at V and 1 base at J, with 13 bases between. Germline loops: CDR1 SGHDT, CDR2 YYEEEE. CDR3 amino acids: CASSSLETENTEAFF. DNA of the CDR3: TGTGCCAGCAGCTCCCTCGAGACGGAGAACACTGAAGCTTTCTTT.

This chain uses TRBV4-1 with TRBJ1-5; D uncertain. Trimming pared 0 bases from V and 0 bases from J, leaving 9 bases between. The length of the CDR3 is 16 residues. Germline CDR1 is MGHRA and CDR2 is YSYEKL. Here the CDR3 DNA reads TGCGCCAGCAGCCAAGAGTATACTTATAGCAATCAGCCCCAGCATTTT. Translation gives CASSQEYTYSNQPQHF.

This clonotype was picked up many times. The J gene is TRBJ2-1, the V gene TRBV11-2, with TRBD2 as a possible D gene (5 bases). CDR1 and CDR2 from the germline V gene are SGHAT and FQNNGV. This CDR3 is 14 amino acids long. Trimming removed 2 bases from V and 5 bases from J, with 10 bases in between. CDR3 loop: CASSLSPGDNEQFF. The CDR3 DNA follows: TGTGCCAGCAGCTTATCCCCCGGGGACAATGAGCAGTTCTTC.

This sequence joins TRBV20-1 and TRBJ1-2, with D maybe TRBD1 (5 bases). Trimming took 0 bases from V and 2 from J, leaving 16 bases between them. The CDR3 sequence is 16 residues long. The germline CDR1 and CDR2 sequences are DFQATT and SNEGSKA (reference sequence). The CDR3 spells CSARDRRRQLNYGYTF. The CDR3 DNA follows: TGCAGTGCTAGAGATCGTAGGAGACAGCTAAACTATGGCTACACCTTC.

CDR3: CASSLARVSGANVLTF. CDR3 DNA: TGCGCCAGCAGCTTGGCCCGGGTCTCTGGGGCCAACGTCCTGACTTTC. This rearrangement joins TRBV5-1 to TRBJ2-6, with D uncertain. The V end was cut by 0 bases, the J end by 0 bases, with 7 bases between. CDR1 SGHRS and CDR2 YFSETQ come from the germline V gene. This CDR3 contains 16 residues.

This clonotype was recorded a few times. V is TRBV6-4 and J is TRBJ2-6; unclear D gene. This CDR3 is 13 amino acids long. Trimming removed 9 bases from V and 0 bases from J, with 6 bases in between. Germline values: CDR1 MRHNA, CDR2 SNTAGT. The CDR3 reads CARLISGANVLTF. The CDR3 nucleotides read TGTGCCAGACTGATCTCTGGGGCCAACGTCCTGACTTTC.

Many counts were recorded for this clonotype. The genes are TRBV3-1 and TRBJ2-5; D is possibly TRBD1 or TRBD2 (5 bases each). V was pared by 4 bases and J by 7 bases, with 16 bases between. Per the germline V gene, CDR1 is LGHDT and CDR2 is YNNKEL (reference sequence). The CDR3 has 14 amino acids. The CDR3 DNA reads as TGTGCCAGCAGCCGGAGCGAGGGGCAGGGGACCCAGTACTTC. Its protein is CASSRSEGQGTQYF.

This clonotype appeared many times. The J gene is TRBJ1-3, the V gene TRBV24-1; no reliable D call. The length of the CDR3 is 21 residues. With 1 base removed from V and 1 base from J, the gap between germline ends came to 25 bases. CDR1 and CDR2 (germline): KGHDR, SFDVKD. The CDR3 sequence is CATSDFCFARQEVYSGNTIYF. CDR3 nucleotide sequence: TGTGCCACCAGTGATTTTTGTTTTGCGAGGCAAGAGGTTTATTCTGGAAACACCATATATTTT.

This chain connects TRBV19 to TRBJ1-5; tentatively, D is TRBD1 (5 bases). CDR3 size: 13 residues. From germline, CDR1 is LNHDA and CDR2 SQIVND (reference sequence). Trimming took off 3 bases at V and 5 bases at J, with 8 bases between the two ends. The CDR3 here is CASSIVGDQPQHF. Here the CDR3 DNA reads TGTGCCAGTAGTATTGTAGGGGATCAGCCCCAGCATTTT.

This clonotype was seen more than once but under ten times. The V gene is TRBV6-2 or TRBV6-3, the J gene TRBJ1-5; tentative D call: TRBD1 (6 bases). CDR3 length equals 15 residues. V gave up 6 bases and J gave up 0 bases, with 12 bases separating them. Germline CDR1 is MNHEY and CDR2 is SVGEGT. CDR3 DNA sequence: TGTGCCAGCAGGAAACAGGGAGATAGCAATCAGCCCCAGCATTTT. Protein: CASRKQGDSNQPQHF.

This clonotype came up many times. The chain has TRBV7-8 and TRBJ2-7; D possibly corresponds to TRBD1 (5 bases). V gave up 6 bases and J gave up 5 bases, with 14 bases separating them. The CDR3 covers 13 residues. Germline V gives CDR1 SGHVS, CDR2 FQNEAQ. The CDR3 loop reads CASRLRVLDEQYF. For the CDR3, the DNA is TGTGCCAGCAGACTCAGGGTGTTGGACGAGCAGTACTTC.

This clonotype was seen a few times. The rearrangement joins TRBV6-1 to TRBJ1-5; D is uncertain. Deletions cut 4 bases from V and 1 base from J, with 8 bases between. The germline V gene encodes CDR1 MNHNS and CDR2 SASEGT. The CDR3 covers 14 residues. This CDR3 is CASSAGWSNQPQHF. The CDR3 coding sequence is TGTGCCAGCAGTGCGGGGTGGAGCAATCAGCCCCAGCATTTT.

This clonotype was detected only a few times. V and J are TRBV12-3 or TRBV12-4 and TRBJ2-3, with D hard to call. V shed 7 bases and J shed 5 bases, with 13 bases lying between them. The CDR3 is 13 amino acids. Written as DNA, the CDR3 is TGTGCCAGCACCCCGGGCCTGGTAGATACGCAGTATTTT. It yields the protein CASTPGLVDTQYF.

This clonotype came up a few times. The chain combines TRBV19 with TRBJ2-7; D remains ambiguous. Per germline, CDR1 LNHDA and CDR2 SQIVND (reference sequence). Trimming took off 9 bases at V and 2 bases at J, with 17 bases between the two ends. This CDR3 region has 14 residues. The CDR3 loop reads CASSRVGRPYEQYF. The CDR3 bases are TGTGCCAGCTCCCGGGTGGGCAGACCCTACGAGCAGTACTTC.

V and J are TRBV29-1 and TRBJ1-2; no firm D call. The V gene lost 3 bases and the J gene lost 7 bases, with 18 bases spanning the gap. Germline assignment: CDR1 SQVTM and CDR2 ANQGSEA. The CDR3 spans 14 residues. CDR3 in DNA: TGCAGCGTTGACTTGGTGAAGTCAGTGCTTGGCTACACCTTC. It codes for CSVDLVKSVLGYTF.

The chain links TRBV29-1 to TRBJ2-7; no reliable D call. Germline-derived CDR1 and CDR2 are SQVTM and ANQGSEA. Trimming left V 7 bases short and J 4 bases short, with 14 bases between. CDR3 length equals 12 residues. The CDR3, as DNA: TGCAGCGCCCTGTCCTCTAGGTACGAGCAGTACTTC. Protein sequence: CSALSSRYEQYF.

This clonotype was detected ten times or more. The chain has TRBV6-4 and TRBJ2-1; D unclear. CDR3 length equals 15 residues. Per germline, CDR1 MRHNA and CDR2 SNTAGT. The V gene lost 0 bases and the J gene lost 4 bases, with 10 bases spanning the gap. DNA for the CDR3: TGTGCCAGCAGTGACTCCAGTTTGCGGTACAATGAGCAGTTCTTC. Protein sequence: CASSDSSLRYNEQFF.

This clonotype came up many times. This CDR3 reads CASSFGAGVNFYNEQFF. DNA for the CDR3: TGTGCCAGCAGCTTTGGGGCGGGAGTAAACTTTTACAATGAGCAGTTCTTC. V usage is TRBV7-8 and J usage is TRBJ2-1, with 7 bases matching TRBD2. The germline V gene has CDR1 SGHVS and CDR2 FQNEAQ. The CDR3 has 17 amino acids. Trimming cost V 3 bases and J 4 bases; bases outside gene matches: 12.

The sample holds a few counts of this clonotype. CDR3 amino acids: CASSPRTGELGANVLTF. DNA for the CDR3: TGTGCCAGCAGCCCCCGGACAGGGGAATTAGGTGCCAACGTCCTGACTTTC. The V and J genes are TRBV7-3 and TRBJ2-6; 9 positions agree with TRBD1. The V gene's germline CDR1 is SGHTA and CDR2 FQGTGA. With 5 bases clipped from V and 7 bases from J, the junction kept 12 bases outside the gene matches. The CDR3 runs to 17 residues.

This clonotype was seen just once. The V call is TRBV20-1, the J call TRBJ1-2, with D tentatively TRBD1 (5 bases). With 6 bases removed from V and 4 bases from J, the gap between germline ends came to 9 bases. The germline CDR1 and CDR2 sequences are DFQATT and SNEGSKA (reference sequence). The CDR3 covers 11 residues. CDR3 coding DNA: TGCAGTGCCGGACAAAGCTATGGCTACACCTTC. Amino acid sequence: CSAGQSYGYTF.

The chain uses TRBV4-1 and TRBJ1-4; 8 bases are shared with TRBD1. Germline values: CDR1 MGHRA, CDR2 YSYEKL. The J segment lost 7 bases and the V segment lost 3 bases, leaving 7 bases of the junction unmatched. The CDR3 loop spans 15 amino acids. CDR3 sequence: CASSQTGVEAEKLFF. The CDR3 nucleotides read TGCGCCAGCAGCCAGACAGGGGTTGAAGCTGAAAAACTGTTTTTT.